Shown below are 20 T cell receptor beta chains from a single sample sequenced in a study of T cell responses to AZD1222 COVID-19 vaccine. Profiled with immunoSEQ multiplex PCR; TCRdb holds only in-frame clones, not every one. Among just over 65,000 clones listed, more than 75% were seen once. Material: peripheral blood, obtained on day 0 of AZD1222 vaccination. These receptors originate from an adult in good health.

This chain links TRBV3-1 (or the pseudogene TRBV3-2) with TRBJ1-1; 8 bases are a match to TRBD1. Trimming cost V 1 base and J 7 bases; bases outside gene matches: 2. The CDR3 is 13 amino acids. The germline V gene encodes CDR1 LGHDT and CDR2 YNNKEL (reference sequence). The CDR3 coding sequence is TGTGCCAGCAGCCAAGGTGGGACAGGTGAAGCTTTCTTT. This encodes CASSQGGTGEAFF.

The V gene is TRBV24-1, the J gene TRBJ2-5; no clear D. Per germline, CDR1 KGHDR and CDR2 SFDVKD. The CDR3 has 13 residues. V lost 3 bases and J 6 bases, leaving 10 bases between the germline ends. DNA for the CDR3: TGTGCCACCAGTGATGGCCCTAGGAAGACCCAGTACTTC. Its translation: CATSDGPRKTQYF.

The V call is TRBV11-3, the J call TRBJ2-2; possibly TRBD1 for D (5 bases). Germline CDR1 is SGHNT and CDR2 is YENEEA. CDR3 length: 16 amino acids. Trimming removed 0 bases at V and 6 bases at J, with 14 bases between. The CDR3 reads CASSLELGAKPGELFF. CDR3 DNA: TGTGCCAGCAGCTTAGAATTAGGGGCTAAGCCCGGGGAGCTGTTTTTT.

This rearrangement joins TRBV3-1 (or the pseudogene TRBV3-2) to TRBJ2-1; possibly TRBD2 for D (7 bases). Germline loops: CDR1 LGHDT, CDR2 YNNKEL (reference sequence). This CDR3 has 16 amino acids. V gave up 7 bases and J gave up 0 bases, with 16 bases separating them. CDR3 DNA: TGTGCCAGCACGACGGCGGGGGCGTACTCCTACAATGAGCAGTTCTTC. Amino acid sequence: CASTTAGAYSYNEQFF.

The rearrangement links TRBV28 to TRBJ1-1; D is undetermined. This CDR3 is 14 amino acids long. V was shortened by 7 bases and J by 3 bases, with 15 bases between the two germline ends. The V gene's germline CDR1 is MDHEN and CDR2 SYDVKM. The CDR3 region is CASNLSGMDTEAFF. As DNA, the CDR3 is TGTGCCAGCAACCTTTCGGGGATGGACACTGAAGCTTTCTTT.

This chain joins TRBV5-6 and TRBJ1-1; TRBD1 aligns across 9 bases. The CDR3 length is 17 residues. CDR1 SGHDT and CDR2 YYEEEE come from the germline V gene. V lost 4 bases, J lost 1 base, and 11 bases stayed unmatched. DNA of the CDR3: TGTGCCAGCAGCGCGCTCCTCGGGGACAGGGAGAACACTGAAGCTTTCTTT. Amino acid sequence: CASSALLGDRENTEAFF. Full variable domain (outside the CDR3, taken from reference TRBV5-6 and TRBJ1-1): DAGVTQSPTHLIKTRGQQVTLRCSPKSGHDTVSWYQQALGQGPQFIFQYYEEEERQRGNFPDRFSGHQFPNYSSELNVNALLLGDSALYLCASSALLGDRENTEAFFGQGTRLTVV.

This sequence joins TRBV7-9 and TRBJ1-1; D gene unclear. Germline-derived CDR1 and CDR2 are SEHNR and FQNEAQ (reference sequence). The CDR3 has 14 amino acids. V was clipped by 7 bases and J by 1 base, with 13 bases between them. The CDR3 DNA sequence: TGTGCCAGCAACCTCCAACAAGAGAACACTGAAGCTTTCTTT. As protein: CASNLQQENTEAFF. The whole variable domain, remainder taken from reference TRBV7-9 and TRBJ1-1, is DTGVSQNPRHKITKRGQNVTFRCDPISEHNRLYWYRQTLGQGPEFLTYFQNEAQLEKSRLLSDRFSAERPKGSFSTLEIQRTEQGDSAMYLCASNLQQENTEAFFGQGTRLTVV.

V is TRBV4-3 and J is TRBJ1-2, with 9 positions matching TRBD1. The junction had 8 bases not matched to a gene; V was cut back by 5 bases and J by 10 bases. The CDR3 is 13 amino acids. Looked up from germline, CDR1 is LGHNA and CDR2 is YSLEER. CDR3 sequence reads: CASSGGTGFAYTF. CDR3 nucleotide sequence: TGCGCCAGCAGCGGCGGGACAGGGTTCGCCTACACCTTC.

This chain connects TRBV9 to TRBJ1-4; D uncertain. Germline loops: CDR1 SGDLS, CDR2 YYNGEE. The CDR3 is made up of 14 amino acids. With 0 bases removed from V and 10 bases from J, the gap between germline ends came to 13 bases. CDR3 nucleotides: TGTGCCAGCAGCGTAGCCTCGGACGGAACAAAACTGTTTTTT. This translates into CASSVASDGTKLFF.

This rearrangement joins TRBV4-1 to TRBJ1-1; 8 bases match TRBD1. Trimming took 3 bases from V and 10 from J; bases not matched to a gene: 10. CDR3 size: 14 residues. Looked up from germline, CDR1 is MGHRA and CDR2 is YSYEKL. The CDR3 region has the DNA TGCGCCAGCAGCCACCTGGACAGGGCAAGAGGAGCTTTCTTT. Amino acid sequence: CASSHLDRARGAFF.

This clone was detected only a few times. The genes are TRBV5-1 and TRBJ1-2; D is unresolved. Per the germline V gene, CDR1 is SGHRS and CDR2 is YFSETQ. V lost 4 bases to trimming and J lost 6 bases, with 13 bases between them. The CDR3 consists of 13 residues. The CDR3 loop reads CASSPMSQDGYTF. CDR3 coding DNA: TGCGCCAGCAGCCCCATGTCCCAAGATGGCTACACCTTC.

The chain has TRBV6-6 and TRBJ2-7; D not resolved. The V end lost 5 bases, the J end lost 1 base, and 9 bases lay between the germline ends. In germline, CDR1 is MNHNY, CDR2 SVGAGI (reference sequence). This CDR3 contains 13 residues. CDR3 residues: CASSPPGSYEQYF. The CDR3 nucleotides are TGTGCCAGCAGTCCCCCGGGTTCCTACGAGCAGTACTTC.

The chain recombines TRBV3-1 (or the pseudogene TRBV3-2) with TRBJ2-1; tentatively, D is TRBD1 (6 bases). Trimming removed 1 base at V and 6 bases at J, with 7 bases between. The CDR3 runs 13 residues. CDR1 and CDR2 from the germline V gene are LGHDT and YNNKEL (reference sequence). The CDR3 nucleotides are TGTGCCAGCAGCCAAGCAGGGGTCAATGAGCAGTTCTTC. This encodes CASSQAGVNEQFF.

The chain links TRBV21-1 to TRBJ1-4; the D call of TRBD1 is as the table states it, not checked on the DNA. TRBV21-1 is described as a pseudogene. This CDR3 spans 19 amino acids. The CDR3 nucleotides read TGTGCCAGCAGCAAAGTTGGGACAGTCCTTGATGCAACTAATGAAAAACTGTTTTTT. Residues: CASSKVGTVLDATNEKLFF.

CDR3 nucleotide sequence: TGTGCCAGCAGCCCCGGAGCTAACTATGGCTACACCTTC. It is translated as CASSPGANYGYTF. The chain recombines TRBV7-6 with TRBJ1-2; no definite D call. Deletions cut 5 bases from V and 0 bases from J, with 7 bases between. Germline values: CDR1 SGHVS, CDR2 FNYEAQ. The CDR3 has 13 amino acids.

The chain links TRBV6-5 to TRBJ1-4; no clear D gene. Trimming took 0 bases from V and 7 from J, leaving 12 bases between them. The CDR3 spans 15 residues. CDR1 is MNHEY, CDR2 SVGAGI, per germline. The CDR3 protein is CASSYSSTGVEKLFF. CDR3 sequence (DNA): TGTGCCAGCAGTTACTCGAGTACCGGGGTTGAAAAACTGTTTTTT.

The sample holds a few counts of this clone. The chain has TRBV30 and TRBJ1-1; D not resolved. There are 11 residues in the CDR3. CDR1 and CDR2 from the germline V gene are GTSNPN and SVGIG (reference sequence). The germline V and J ends were trimmed by 8 bases and 2 bases, with 9 bases remaining between them. This CDR3 is CARERNTEAFF. The CDR3 DNA sequence: TGTGCCCGGGAAAGAAACACTGAAGCTTTCTTT.

The chain carries TRBV11-3 and TRBJ2-1; 9 nucleotides match TRBD1. Unmatched junction bases numbered 7, after V lost 3 bases and J lost 7 bases. Germline lookup yields CDR1 SGHNT and CDR2 YENEEA. CDR3 length equals 15 residues. The CDR3 here is CASSFEGTGRNEQFF. Here the CDR3 DNA reads TGTGCCAGCAGCTTCGAAGGGACAGGGAGGAATGAGCAGTTCTTC.

The chain employs TRBV5-1 and TRBJ2-7, with unresolved D. This CDR3 region has 14 residues. Germline V lookup: CDR1 SGHRS, CDR2 YFSETQ. Deletions cut 3 bases from V and 3 bases from J, with 13 bases between. CDR3 sequence (DNA): TGCGCCAGCAGCTCCTCCGAAAGCTTCTACGAGCAGTACTTC. Its protein product is CASSSSESFYEQYF.

This clone was seen a few times. The chain is built from TRBV27 and TRBJ2-7, with D possibly matching TRBD2 (5 bases). The CDR3 contains 10 residues. CDR1 and CDR2 from the germline V gene are MNHEY and SMNVEV (reference sequence). CDR3 protein: CVSGYYEQYF. CDR3 in DNA: TGTGTCTCGGGGTACTACGAGCAGTACTTC.